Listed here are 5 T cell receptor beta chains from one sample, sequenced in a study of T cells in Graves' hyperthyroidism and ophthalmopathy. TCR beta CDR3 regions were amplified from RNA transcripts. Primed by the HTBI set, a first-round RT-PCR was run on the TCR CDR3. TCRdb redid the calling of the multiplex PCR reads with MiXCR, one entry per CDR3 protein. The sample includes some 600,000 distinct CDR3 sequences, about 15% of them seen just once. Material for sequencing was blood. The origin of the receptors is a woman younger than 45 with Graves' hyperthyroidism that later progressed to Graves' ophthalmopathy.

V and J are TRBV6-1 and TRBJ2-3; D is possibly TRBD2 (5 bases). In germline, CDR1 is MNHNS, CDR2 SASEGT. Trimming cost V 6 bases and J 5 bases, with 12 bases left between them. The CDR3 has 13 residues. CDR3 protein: CASRGVGRDTQYF. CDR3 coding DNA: TGTGCCAGCAGAGGAGTGGGGAGAGATACGCAGTATTTT.

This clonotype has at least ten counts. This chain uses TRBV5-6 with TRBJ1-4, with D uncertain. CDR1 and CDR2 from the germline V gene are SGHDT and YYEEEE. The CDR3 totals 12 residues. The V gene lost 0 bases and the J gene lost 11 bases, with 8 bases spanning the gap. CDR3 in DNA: TGTGCCAGCAGCTTGGACGCCGGGAAACTGTTTTTT. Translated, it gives CASSLDAGKLFF.

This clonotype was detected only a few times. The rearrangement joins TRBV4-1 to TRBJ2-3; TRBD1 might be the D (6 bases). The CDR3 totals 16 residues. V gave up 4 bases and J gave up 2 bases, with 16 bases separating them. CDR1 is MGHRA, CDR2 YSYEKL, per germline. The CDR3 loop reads CASSPWTDRPTDTQYF. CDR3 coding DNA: TGCGCCAGCAGCCCCTGGACAGATCGACCCACAGATACGCAGTATTTT.

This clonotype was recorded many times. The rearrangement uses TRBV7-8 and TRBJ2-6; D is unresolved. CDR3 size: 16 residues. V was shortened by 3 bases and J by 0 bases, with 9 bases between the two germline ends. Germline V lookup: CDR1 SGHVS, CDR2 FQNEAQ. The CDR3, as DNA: TGTGCCAGCAGCTTCAACGGTCTCTCTGGGGCCAACGTCCTGACTTTC. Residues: CASSFNGLSGANVLTF.

The CDR3 here is CASQDGWREAFF. The CDR3 coding sequence is TGTGCCAGCCAGGATGGCTGGCGTGAAGCTTTCTTT. J is TRBJ1-1 and V is TRBV6-2 or TRBV6-3; D gene uncertain. The V end was cut by 8 bases, the J end by 7 bases, with 14 bases between. From germline, CDR1 is MNHEY and CDR2 SVGEGT. The CDR3 loop spans 12 amino acids.